The sequence of this T cell receptor beta chain was determined in a study of cytomegalovirus exposure and HLA in healthy donors. About the research overall: A data release that came early held approximately 85 million unique TCRs from HLA-typed donors. Roughly four fifths of 300 to 450 genotyped donors fell in the Caucasian-associated ancestry cluster.

The PCR had 60 Vbeta and 13 Jbeta primers. In the original processing: It was a later analysis that counted tens of millions of unique TCR beta chains, of which 9.5 million to 14 million were shared. Repertoires were generated with immunoSEQ multiplex PCR, while TCRdb's copy carries only in-frame clones and drops some. V, J and clone size derive from that table, while D and trimming were established from the DNA sequence. The table has more than 100,000 clones, around 65% seen once. V lost 3 bases and J lost 5; bases outside the gene matches: 5. Germline CDR1 and CDR2: SGHRS and YFSETQ. The CDR3 length is 15 residues. Healthy bone marrow donors made up the cohort.

This clonotype was obtained from a woman aged 45-65 years in good health and CMV-seronegative. The rearrangement links TRBV5-1 to TRBJ2-3; 11 bases line up with TRBD1. Sequencing used PBMCs. The CDR3 protein is CASSSGQGAIDTQYF. In nucleotides, the CDR3 is TGCGCCAGCAGCTCCGGACAGGGGGCAATAGATACGCAGTATTTT.